Below, 19 T cell receptor beta chains from the same sample are listed, as sequenced in a study of blood T cell repertoires in COVID-19. Sequenced by immunoSEQ multiplex PCR; TCRdb stores in-frame clones only, minus some. This table holds fewer than 40,000 clones, about 80% found once. Sequencing was carried out using peripheral blood. These receptors were collected from a man of 80 years or more with active or convalescent COVID-19.

The J gene is TRBJ2-3, the V gene TRBV24-1; the D gene is possibly TRBD2 (6 bases). The CDR3 totals 15 residues. The germline V gene has CDR1 KGHDR and CDR2 SFDVKD. Trimming shortened V by 4 bases and J by 3 bases, and 13 bases separated the two germline ends. This CDR3 is CATSETGVRTDTQYF. For the CDR3, the DNA is TGTGCCACCAGTGAGACGGGAGTTCGTACAGATACGCAGTATTTT.

The chain links TRBV5-1 to TRBJ2-7; the match to TRBD1 covers 7 bases. The ends lost 8 bases at V and 0 bases at J; junction bases unmatched: 14. CDR3 length equals 16 residues. CDR1 is SGHRS, CDR2 YFSETQ, per germline. CDR3 nucleotides: TGCGCCAGAGGGGGCAGGGCGAATAAGAGCTCCTACGAGCAGTACTTC. Translated, it gives CARGGRANKSSYEQYF.

This sequence joins TRBV18 and TRBJ1-1, with 7 bases that match TRBD1. The junction had 12 bases not matched to a gene; V was cut back by 10 bases and J by 4 bases. Germline V gene sequence: CDR1 KGHSH, CDR2 LQKENI. CDR3 length: 14 amino acids. CDR3 in amino acids: CATFKSQGGTEAFF. The CDR3 nucleotides are TGTGCCACCTTTAAGTCCCAGGGGGGCACTGAAGCTTTCTTT.

The chain couples TRBV4-1 to TRBJ2-1; 12 bases agree with TRBD2. Unmatched junction bases numbered 8, after V lost 4 bases and J lost 7 bases. Germline lookup yields CDR1 MGHRA and CDR2 YSYEKL. The CDR3 has 16 residues. CDR3 nucleotides: TGCGCCAGCAGCCTAGGGCTAGCGGGAGGGACGAATGAGCAGTTCTTC. Translated: CASSLGLAGGTNEQFF.

This clone was counted a few times. This chain connects TRBV7-9 to TRBJ1-1, with D unresolved. Deletions cut 0 bases from V and 0 bases from J, with 11 bases between. The CDR3 is 16 amino acids. CDR1 and CDR2 from the germline V gene are SEHNR and FQNEAQ (reference sequence). The CDR3 bases are TGTGCCAGCAGCTTAGCGCTTTCAGGAATGAACACTGAAGCTTTCTTT. Translated: CASSLALSGMNTEAFF.

As to this clone: Other DNA sequences in this sample translate to the same CDR3. The J gene is TRBJ2-3, the V gene TRBV9; 9 bases are shared with TRBD2. The germline gives CDR1 SGDLS, CDR2 YYNGEE. Unmatched junction bases numbered 6, after V lost 4 bases and J lost 3 bases. The CDR3 totals 15 residues. The CDR3 spells CASSQGLAGTDTQYF. The CDR3 DNA follows: TGTGCCAGCAGCCAGGGGCTAGCGGGAACAGATACGCAGTATTTT.

This chain uses TRBV27 with TRBJ1-1; D not certain. Germline assignment: CDR1 MNHEY and CDR2 SMNVEV (reference sequence). The CDR3 contains 14 residues. V shed 1 base and J shed 0 bases, with 6 bases lying between them. As DNA, the CDR3 is TGTGCCAGCAGTTTATACGGGGTGAACACTGAAGCTTTCTTT. This codes for CASSLYGVNTEAFF.

The chain has TRBV7-3 and TRBJ2-3, with no clear D. In germline, CDR1 is SGHTA, CDR2 FQGTGA. The CDR3 covers 13 residues. V was shortened by 2 bases and J by 5 bases, with 8 bases between the two germline ends. CDR3 residues: CASSLVRGDTQYF. The CDR3 region has the DNA TGTGCCAGCAGCTTAGTCCGCGGAGATACGCAGTATTTT.

The rearrangement uses TRBV24-1 and TRBJ1-2, with 8 bases aligning to TRBD1. The V gene's germline CDR1 is KGHDR and CDR2 SFDVKD. This CDR3 has 15 amino acids. The V and J ends lost 3 bases and 5 bases, in that order; junction bases with no gene match: 7. The CDR3 protein is CATSDRTGSRYGYTF. CDR3 sequence (DNA): TGTGCCACCAGTGATCGGACAGGGTCTCGGTATGGCTACACCTTC.

The chain couples TRBV6-2 or TRBV6-3 to TRBJ2-3; 12 positions match TRBD1. The CDR3 has 19 residues. With 5 bases clipped from V and 4 bases from J, the junction kept 16 bases outside the gene matches. The germline CDR1 and CDR2 sequences are MNHEY and SVGEGT. Here the CDR3 reads CASSQTLAGTGGGADTQYF. The CDR3 nucleotides read TGTGCCAGCAGTCAAACCTTGGCCGGGACAGGGGGCGGGGCAGATACGCAGTATTTT.

The genes are TRBV10-3 and TRBJ2-2; maybe TRBD1 (6 bases). The V end lost 0 bases, the J end lost 4 bases, and 15 bases lay between the germline ends. Germline V gives CDR1 ENHRY, CDR2 SYGVKD. This CDR3 is 17 amino acids long. CDR3 coding DNA: TGTGCCATCAGTGAGTCTCAGGGGAGTCCGGCCACCGGGGAGCTGTTTTTT. Translating it yields CAISESQGSPATGELFF.

The J gene is TRBJ2-6, the V gene TRBV6-2 or TRBV6-3; D is unresolved. Germline V gives CDR1 MNHEY, CDR2 SVGEGT. V lost 0 bases and J 0 bases, leaving 15 bases between the germline ends. CDR3 length: 19 residues. As DNA, the CDR3 is TGTGCCAGCAGTTACTCGACTTACACTACGTTCTCTGGGGCCAACGTCCTGACTTTC. Protein sequence: CASSYSTYTTFSGANVLTF.

The chain couples TRBV6-5 to TRBJ2-7; 7 nucleotides line up with TRBD1. The CDR3 consists of 14 residues. V was pared by 3 bases and J by 5 bases, with 7 bases of the junction left unmatched. Germline V gene sequence: CDR1 MNHEY, CDR2 SVGAGI. The CDR3 DNA reads TGTGCCAGCAGTTATGGGGCAGGGACAGACGAGCAGTACTTC. Translating gives CASSYGAGTDEQYF.

The chain couples TRBV28 to TRBJ2-5, with D maybe TRBD2 (5 bases). The CDR3 runs to 14 residues. V was cut by 3 bases and J by 4 bases, with 12 bases left in between. Germline-derived CDR1 and CDR2 are MDHEN and SYDVKM. For the CDR3, the DNA is TGTGCCAGCAGTTTGCCCGGGATACGAGAGACCCAGTACTTC. This encodes CASSLPGIRETQYF.

The V gene is TRBV19, the J gene TRBJ1-5, with D possibly TRBD1 on 5 matching bases. Germline CDR1 LNHDA, CDR2 SQIVND (reference sequence). Trimming took 3 bases from V and 3 from J, leaving 15 bases between them. The CDR3 spans 16 residues. The CDR3 spells CASSMFSRQNNQPQHF. DNA for the CDR3: TGTGCCAGTAGTATGTTTAGTCGACAGAACAATCAGCCCCAGCATTTT.

This sequence joins TRBV19 and TRBJ1-2; TRBD1 aligns across 12 bases. With V trimmed by 4 bases and J by 8 bases, 8 bases remained unmatched. The germline V gene has CDR1 LNHDA and CDR2 SQIVND (reference sequence). There are 15 residues in the CDR3. The CDR3 nucleotides read TGTGCCAGTAGTAGCTTTGGGACAGGGGGCGAAGGCTACACCTTC. Translating it yields CASSSFGTGGEGYTF.

J is TRBJ1-6 and V is TRBV19; 8 bases fit TRBD1. Germline CDR1 and CDR2: LNHDA and SQIVND (reference sequence). This CDR3 has 15 amino acids. V was clipped by 7 bases and J by 11 bases; unmatched bases: 13. The CDR3 protein is CASTPTPLRGPPLHF. As DNA, the CDR3 is TGTGCCAGTACCCCCACGCCGCTCAGGGGGCCACCCCTCCACTTT.

This chain connects TRBV12-2 to TRBJ1-3. TRBV12-2 is deemed a pseudogene. There are 17 residues in the CDR3. The CDR3 DNA sequence: TGTGCAAGTCGCTTAGCGCGGATTCGGGGATCTGGAAACACCATATATTTT. The encoded protein is CASRLARIRGSGNTIYF.

Only one count was recorded for this clone. This chain joins TRBV29-1 and TRBJ2-1, with 7 bases identical to TRBD1. V shed 7 bases, J shed 4 bases, and the junction held 4 bases outside the gene matches. Germline loops: CDR1 SQVTM, CDR2 ANQGSEA. The CDR3 totals 12 residues. This CDR3 reads CSGSRGYNEQFF. DNA for the CDR3: TGCAGCGGATCCAGGGGGTACAATGAGCAGTTCTTC.